These 21 T cell receptor beta chains came from one sample sequenced in a study of graft-versus-host responses after intestinal transplantation (dated by TCRdb to the early 2020s). Library method: the immunoSEQ multiplex PCR assay. Held by TCRdb, this immuneACCESS table contains in-frame sequences only and omits some clones. Under half of the omission traces to an unresolved V gene where checked; the cause of the rest is unknown. Counted in this sample were approximately 86,000 clones; 91% of them appeared once. The leading ten clones occupy 0.1% of the sample. The sample's time point, from its label and the paper: cells obtained before transplantation from donor or recipient. No antigen is known for these receptors. Here the sequenced sample was unstimulated CD4+ T cells sorted from spleen or lymph node cells, taken before intestinal transplant. The receptors come from a human donor who received an intestinal transplant.

The J gene is TRBJ2-7, the V gene TRBV7-6, with D maybe TRBD2 (5 bases). The V end was cut by 0 bases, the J end by 6 bases, with 15 bases between. Germline assignment: CDR1 SGHVS and CDR2 FNYEAQ. CDR3 size: 15 residues. This chain's CDR3 is CASSLARAGVSEQYF. CDR3 DNA: TGTGCCAGCAGCTTAGCCCGGGCCGGGGTCTCCGAGCAGTACTTC.

The V call is TRBV29-1, the J call TRBJ2-2; tentatively, D is TRBD1 (6 bases). The CDR3 has 12 amino acids. In germline, CDR1 is SQVTM, CDR2 ANQGSEA. V was cut by 4 bases and J by 8 bases, with 11 bases left in between. CDR3 loop: CSVARGPGELFF. CDR3 DNA sequence: TGCAGCGTTGCCAGGGGTCCTGGGGAGCTGTTTTTT.

This clone came up once. The V and J genes are TRBV7-2 and TRBJ2-4, with a possible D match to TRBD1 (6 bases). Per the germline V gene, CDR1 is SGHTA and CDR2 is FQGNSA. This CDR3 has 15 residues. Trimming cost V 5 bases and J 7 bases, with 18 bases left between them. The CDR3 nucleotides read TGTGCCAGCAGCCAAATAGGGACACAGGGCAACATTCAGTACTTC. Translation gives CASSQIGTQGNIQYF.

The V call is TRBV7-2, the J call TRBJ2-3, with 10 bases aligning to TRBD2. The CDR3 contains 15 residues. The trim removed 2 bases at V and 5 bases at J, leaving 4 bases unmatched. CDR1 and CDR2 from the germline V gene are SGHTA and FQGNSA. CDR3 in DNA: TGTGCCAGCAGCTTACGTGCTAGCGGGGGAGATACGCAGTATTTT. Translated: CASSLRASGGDTQYF.

V and J are TRBV10-3 and TRBJ1-4, with TRBD1 as a possible D gene (6 bases). Germline loops: CDR1 ENHRY, CDR2 SYGVKD. CDR3 length: 13 amino acids. V was trimmed by 4 bases and J by 4 bases, leaving 7 bases between them. CDR3 coding DNA: TGTGCCATCAGTGGGACAGATAATGAAAAACTGTTTTTT. Encoded protein: CAISGTDNEKLFF.

The rearrangement links TRBV11-3 to TRBJ2-2; 9 bases align to TRBD1. Losses at the gene ends were 1 base for V and 9 bases for J; bases not matched to a gene: 9. The CDR3 spans 16 residues. Germline-derived CDR1 and CDR2 are SGHNT and YENEEA. Here the CDR3 DNA reads TGTGCCAGCAGCTTAGGAACCCGGGACAGGGATTGGGAGCTGTTTTTT. Its protein product is CASSLGTRDRDWELFF.

The chain links TRBV5-6 to TRBJ1-3, with a possible D match to TRBD1 (6 bases). The germline V gene has CDR1 SGHDT and CDR2 YYEEEE. V was cut by 4 bases and J by 4 bases, with 9 bases left in between. The CDR3 sequence is 13 residues long. The CDR3 here is CASSRDIGNTIYF. The CDR3 DNA reads TGTGCCAGCAGCCGGGACATCGGAAACACCATATATTTT.

The chain is built from TRBV7-8 and TRBJ1-6, with D unclear. The CDR3 runs 13 residues. Germline-derived CDR1 and CDR2 are SGHVS and FQNEAQ. V lost 6 bases and J lost 10, with 13 bases in between. The CDR3 DNA reads as TGTGCCAGCAGAGAGGCGTATACATCACCCCTCCACTTT. The encoded protein is CASREAYTSPLHF.

This clone showed up just a few times. The chain uses TRBV19 and TRBJ1-5; 11 nucleotides match TRBD1. CDR3 length: 13 residues. Germline V gene data show CDR1 as LNHDA and CDR2 as SQIVND (reference sequence). V dropped 8 bases and J dropped 6; count of bases not matched to a gene: 3. This CDR3 reads CASRDRGSQPQHF. The DNA of the CDR3 is TGTGCCAGTCGGGACAGGGGGAGTCAGCCCCAGCATTTT.

The rearrangement joins TRBV2 to TRBJ2-7; D may be TRBD2 (6 bases). V was trimmed by 6 bases and J by 5 bases, leaving 20 bases between them. This CDR3 contains 15 residues. Germline V gives CDR1 SNHLY, CDR2 FYNNEI. The CDR3 spells CASSGGIWGFNEQYF. Here the CDR3 DNA reads TGTGCCAGCAGCGGGGGAATATGGGGGTTCAACGAGCAGTACTTC.

This chain connects TRBV13 to TRBJ2-7; possibly TRBD1 for D (5 bases). Germline-derived CDR1 and CDR2 are PRHDT and FYEKMQ (reference sequence). The V and J ends lost 1 base and 6 bases respectively, with 7 bases between them. The CDR3 extends over 12 amino acids. In nucleotides, the CDR3 is TGTGCCAGCAGCTTAGTTGGGGCCGAGCAGTACTTC. It encodes CASSLVGAEQYF.

The chain has TRBV27 and TRBJ2-7; 10 bases map to TRBD1. Germline CDR1 is MNHEY and CDR2 is SMNVEV (reference sequence). This CDR3 contains 14 residues. V shed 8 bases and J 0 bases; nucleotides not matched to a gene: 4. CDR3 residues: CASRRTGGSYEQYF. The DNA for the CDR3 is TGTGCCAGCCGAAGGACAGGGGGCTCCTACGAGCAGTACTTC.

This rearrangement joins TRBV30 to TRBJ1-2; D not certain. The CDR3 runs 13 residues. Trimming pared 0 bases from V and 4 bases from J, leaving 9 bases between. Germline assignment: CDR1 GTSNPN and CDR2 SVGIG (reference sequence). Written as DNA, the CDR3 is TGTGCCTGGAGTGTAGGCGGCCCCTATGGCTACACCTTC. It is translated as CAWSVGGPYGYTF.

The chain uses TRBV10-3 and TRBJ2-2; D is uncertain. V gave up 2 bases and J gave up 0 bases, with 7 bases separating them. Germline lookup yields CDR1 ENHRY and CDR2 SYGVKD. The CDR3 is 15 amino acids. CDR3 sequence: CAISEDTANTGELFF. CDR3 coding DNA: TGTGCCATCAGTGAGGATACAGCGAACACCGGGGAGCTGTTTTTT.

V usage is TRBV6-5 and J usage is TRBJ2-3; 7 bases map to TRBD1. This CDR3 comprises 15 residues. The V gene's germline CDR1 is MNHEY and CDR2 SVGAGI. V lost 5 bases and J lost 0; bases outside the gene matches: 5. The CDR3 DNA is TGTGCCAGCAGTCGGCAGGGGGTTAGCACAGATACGCAGTATTTT. This sequence encodes CASSRQGVSTDTQYF.

The V gene is TRBV4-1, the J gene TRBJ2-5, with D possibly TRBD2 on 6 matching bases. V shed 5 bases and J shed 0 bases, with 10 bases lying between them. This CDR3 spans 14 amino acids. Germline V gene data show CDR1 as MGHRA and CDR2 as YSYEKL. CDR3 residues: CASSARDYQETQYF. The CDR3 coding sequence is TGCGCCAGCAGCGCTCGGGACTACCAAGAGACCCAGTACTTC.

V and J are TRBV7-9 and TRBJ2-5; TRBD2 agrees at 9 bases. J was trimmed by 5 bases and V by 1 base; bases with no gene match: 8. Germline assignment: CDR1 SEHNR and CDR2 FQNEAQ (reference sequence). The CDR3 consists of 16 residues. CDR3 amino acids: CASSLGGGGAGETQYF. The CDR3 coding sequence is TGTGCCAGCAGCTTAGGAGGCGGGGGGGCAGGTGAGACCCAGTACTTC.

The V gene is TRBV7-2, the J gene TRBJ2-1; D may be TRBD2 (5 bases). The CDR3 sequence is 14 residues long. Germline-derived CDR1 and CDR2 are SGHTA and FQGNSA. Deletions cut 4 bases from V and 6 bases from J, with 13 bases between. The CDR3 DNA is TGTGCCAGCAGCTCGACCACTAGGGCCAATGAGCAGTTCTTC. This translates into CASSSTTRANEQFF.

The chain links TRBV5-4 to TRBJ1-2; TRBD1 aligns across 7 bases. The CDR3 contains 14 residues. Trimming took 5 bases from V and 11 from J; bases not matched to a gene: 15. Germline V gives CDR1 SGHNT, CDR2 YYREEE (reference sequence). The DNA of the CDR3 is TGTGCCAGCAGTCCGCCCGGGACAGTGGATTTTTACACCTTC. This gives the protein CASSPPGTVDFYTF. Supplemented by reference TRBV5-4 and TRBJ1-2, the full variable domain reads ETGVTQSPTHLIKTRGQQVTLRCSSQSGHNTVSWYQQALGQGPQFIFQYYREEENGRGNFPPRFSGLQFPNYSSELNVNALELDDSALYLCASSPPGTVDFYTFGSGTRLTVV.

This chain joins TRBV5-6 and TRBJ2-5; tentative D call: TRBD1 (6 bases). TRBJ2-7 explains the end of the DNA better; the J call may be wrong. This CDR3 comprises 14 residues. Germline lookup yields CDR1 SGHDT and CDR2 YYEEEE. The DNA for the CDR3 is TGTGCCAGCAGCGGCTACAGGGCTGGGGGCGAGCAGTACTTC. It codes for CASSGYRAGGEQYF.

The rearrangement uses TRBV29-1 and TRBJ2-3; weak D call: TRBD2 (5 bases). The CDR3 has 13 residues. Germline-derived CDR1 and CDR2 are SQVTM and ANQGSEA. V lost 1 base and J 2 bases, leaving 7 bases between the germline ends. As DNA, the CDR3 is TGCAGCGTTGAAGGAGGGCCCACAGATACGCAGTATTTT. This gives the protein CSVEGGPTDTQYF.